Sequencing of this TCR beta chain was carried out in a study of T cell repertoires in cytomegalovirus infection. Overall study context: CMV epitopes used comprised recently identified HLA-C-restricted ones and well-studied HLA-B-restricted ones. An indication of both CMV infection and matching HLA type came from public TCR beta signatures.

MiXCR, run by TCRdb on the reads, gives a single entry per CDR3 protein. The data contain 450,000 to 550,000 distinct CDR3 sequences, under 55% of them singletons. Study-level results: Across the ex vivo response, the dominant clonotypes were HLA-C-restricted CMV-specific TCR beta clonotypes.

Points on this clonotype: Its antigen is undetermined.

The CDR3 is 15 residues long. V lost 6 bases to trimming and J lost 7 bases; unmatched junction nucleotides: 13. Germline values: CDR1 DFQATT, CDR2 SNEGSKA (reference sequence). J is TRBJ2-2 and V is TRBV20-1, with 8 bases that match TRBD1. This TCR was recovered from a human donor in good health (CMV status not recorded). Some clones in this sample may be carry-over from other donors' samples. The sequenced sample was cultured PBMCs, obtained from culture after CMV antigen stimulation. The CDR3 coding sequence is TGCAGTGCCAGGGGGCTAGTGAGGAAGGGCGGGGAGCTGTTTTTT. The encoded protein is CSARGLVRKGGELFF.